Shown below are 27 T cell receptor beta chains from a single sample sequenced in a study of spatial heterogeneity in lung cancer. Time point in this sample: sample taken at primary tumor resection. Whole RNA came from tumor, nontumor lung or frozen PBMC and was sequenced without being sorted. TCRdb fed the 5' RACE reads into MiXCR, producing one record per CDR3 protein. The sample carries tens of thousands of distinct CDR3 sequences, around 8.4% recorded once. Material: PBMCs, obtained at surgery. The receptors derive from a female donor with early-stage non-small cell lung cancer.

This chain joins TRBV5-1 and TRBJ1-1; D unclear. Germline CDR1 SGHRS, CDR2 YFSETQ. Trimming pared 0 bases from V and 4 bases from J, leaving 10 bases between. The CDR3 consists of 14 residues. The CDR3 bases are TGCGCCAGCAGCTTGGAGCTCGGCCCCACTGAAGCTTTCTTT. Its protein product is CASSLELGPTEAFF.

This clonotype was detected many times. The V call is TRBV7-6, the J call TRBJ1-6; 10 bases align to TRBD1. CDR1 and CDR2 (germline): SGHVS, FNYEAQ. The CDR3 has 15 residues. Trimming took 5 bases from V and 5 from J; bases not matched to a gene: 3. The CDR3 region has the DNA TGTGCCAGCAGCCAGGGGACAGGGGATAATTCACCCCTCCACTTT. Protein: CASSQGTGDNSPLHF.

This clonotype was counted many times. The junction does not match germline at one end; this may be a read error. The chain recombines TRBV27 with TRBJ2-3; D remains ambiguous. Germline V lookup: CDR1 MNHEY, CDR2 SMNVEV (reference sequence). The CDR3 runs to 16 residues. The CDR3 protein is CASSLSRGLRTDTQYF. The CDR3 region has the DNA TGTGCCAGCAGTTTATCGCGCGGCCTCCGCACGGATACGCAGTATTTT.

A few counts support this clonotype. The J gene is TRBJ2-5, the V gene TRBV3-1; the D gene is possibly TRBD2 (5 bases). Germline CDR1 and CDR2: LGHDT and YNNKEL (reference sequence). V lost 4 bases and J 7 bases, leaving 16 bases between the germline ends. This CDR3 spans 14 amino acids. The CDR3 DNA follows: TGTGCCAGCAGCCCCTCCGGCCGGGGTCGGACCCAGTACTTC. The encoded protein is CASSPSGRGRTQYF.

This clonotype has just a few counts. The J gene is TRBJ2-5, the V gene TRBV7-9; maybe TRBD2 (6 bases). CDR3 length equals 14 residues. V was trimmed by 5 bases and J by 2 bases, leaving 12 bases between them. Germline V CDR1 and CDR2: SEHNR, FQNEAQ (reference sequence). For the CDR3, the DNA is TGTGCCAGCAGCCGGGAGCCGGGGCAAGAGACCCAGTACTTC. Its translation is CASSREPGQETQYF.

In this sample, this clonotype turned up many times. The V and J genes are TRBV20-1 and TRBJ2-2; the D gene could be TRBD1 or TRBD2 (6 bases each). Germline lookup yields CDR1 DFQATT and CDR2 SNEGSKA (reference sequence). The CDR3 length is 16 residues. Trimming took off 0 bases at V and 4 bases at J, with 15 bases between the two ends. The chain's CDR3 is CSARDPGARGTGELFF. The CDR3, as DNA: TGCAGTGCTAGAGATCCGGGGGCGAGGGGCACCGGGGAGCTGTTTTTT.

Notes on this clonotype: This sequence may be a read error, since a much larger clone differs from it by one base. This chain links TRBV3-1 with TRBJ1-2; 7 bases match TRBD1. CDR3 length: 12 residues. Germline CDR1 reads LGHDT; CDR2 reads YNNKEL (reference sequence). The DNA for the CDR3 is TGTGCCAGCAGCCCGACAGGGTATGGCTACTCCTTC. It is translated as CASSPTGYGYSF.

This clonotype was counted a few times. The V call is TRBV25-1, the J call TRBJ1-3; D is ambiguous. CDR1 and CDR2 (germline): MGHDK, SYGVNS. The CDR3 consists of 13 residues. The germline V and J ends were trimmed by 1 base and 4 bases, with 5 bases remaining between them. CDR3 DNA sequence: TGTGCCAGCAGTGAATGGGAGGGAAACACCATATATTTT. This encodes CASSEWEGNTIYF.

This chain links TRBV11-2 with TRBJ2-1, with TRBD1 identical over 9 bases. The CDR3 totals 19 residues. Germline loops: CDR1 SGHAT, CDR2 FQNNGV. Germline trimming cut 5 bases from V and 0 bases from J; bases unmatched to any gene: 14. The CDR3 DNA sequence: TGTGCCAGCAGCCACTCTCGGGACAGGGTCGAGAGCTCCTACAATGAGCAGTTCTTC. The encoded protein is CASSHSRDRVESSYNEQFF.

The chain has TRBV7-3 and TRBJ1-5, with 7 bases matching TRBD1. The J segment lost 11 bases and the V segment lost 4 bases, leaving 8 bases of the junction unmatched. Germline values: CDR1 SGHTA, CDR2 FQGTGA. The CDR3 totals 13 residues. This CDR3 reads CASSSMGGQTQHF. CDR3 in DNA: TGTGCCAGCAGCTCGATGGGGGGACAGACCCAGCATTTT.

CDR3 loop: CSVATGLNSGNTIYF. The CDR3, as DNA: TGCAGCGTGGCAACAGGGCTGAACTCTGGAAACACCATATATTTT. The chain uses TRBV29-1 and TRBJ1-3, with D maybe TRBD1 (6 bases). Germline assignment: CDR1 SQVTM and CDR2 ANQGSEA. This CDR3 has 15 amino acids. Between the trimmed V and J ends, which lost 6 bases and 0 bases, there was a span of 15 bases.

This clonotype has only a few counts. The genes are TRBV2 and TRBJ2-1, with D possibly matching TRBD2 (5 bases). This CDR3 has 12 residues. Germline V gives CDR1 SNHLY, CDR2 FYNNEI. With 6 bases removed from V and 2 bases from J, the gap between germline ends came to 5 bases. The CDR3 coding sequence is TGTGCCAGCAGCGGGACCTACAATGAGCAGTTCTTC. It specifies CASSGTYNEQFF.

This clonotype was seen at least ten times. The chain joins TRBV5-1 to TRBJ2-1; either TRBD1 or TRBD2 may fit D (5 bases each). Trimming cost V 4 bases and J 8 bases, with 19 bases left between them. The CDR3 runs to 15 residues. Germline V gives CDR1 SGHRS, CDR2 YFSETQ. DNA of the CDR3: TGCGCCAGCAGCGGGGCCGGAGCATCCGGGGATGAGCAGTTCTTC. Amino acids: CASSGAGASGDEQFF.

This clonotype occurred a few times. CDR3 coding DNA: TGTGCCAGCACCCCTCGGCTAGCGGGAGCTGAGACCCAGTACTTC. It codes for CASTPRLAGAETQYF. This sequence joins TRBV28 and TRBJ2-5; TRBD2 aligns across 10 bases. Germline V gene lookup returns CDR1 MDHEN and CDR2 SYDVKM. The CDR3 totals 15 residues. J lost 5 bases, V lost 7 bases, and 10 bases had no gene match. The variable domain in full, with the rest retrieved from reference TRBV28 and TRBJ2-5, is DVKVTQSSRYLVKRTGEKVFLECVQDMDHENMFWYRQDPGLGLRLIYFSYDVKMKEKGDIPEGYSVSREKKERFSLILESASTNQTSMYLCASTPRLAGAETQYFGPGTRLLVL.

The chain links TRBV25-1 to TRBJ2-7; 7 bases map to TRBD1. V dropped 2 bases and J dropped 3; count of bases not matched to a gene: 4. CDR3 length: 14 amino acids. Germline V gene lookup returns CDR1 MGHDK and CDR2 SYGVNS. The CDR3 region is CASSEPGTVYEQYF. Here the CDR3 DNA reads TGTGCCAGCAGTGAACCAGGGACAGTCTACGAGCAGTACTTC.

This clonotype was seen at least ten times. CDR3 sequence reads: CASILSGAPGNTIYF. The CDR3 bases are TGTGCCAGCATTCTCTCGGGAGCTCCTGGAAACACCATATATTTT. The chain joins TRBV6-5 to TRBJ1-3, with unresolved D. V was shortened by 7 bases and J by 2 bases, with 15 bases between the two germline ends. The CDR3 length is 15 residues. Germline CDR1 reads MNHEY; CDR2 reads SVGAGI.

On this clonotype: Because the CDR3 is missing its conserved closing phenylalanine or tryptophan, this is likely a read error. CDR3 loop: CASSQSTGGDEQFY. CDR3 nucleotides: TGTGCCAGCTCACAATCCACAGGGGGCGATGAGCAGTTCTAC. This chain joins TRBV18 and TRBJ2-1; 9 bases are a match to TRBD1. After removal of 4 bases from V and 8 bases from J, the junction contained 6 bases not matched to a gene. The V gene's germline CDR1 is KGHSH and CDR2 LQKENI. The length of the CDR3 is 14 residues.

V is TRBV12-3 or TRBV12-4 and J is TRBJ1-5, with 11 bases identical to TRBD1. There are 15 residues in the CDR3. V trimming: 7 bases; J trimming: 5 bases; junction bases outside the gene matches: 7. The CDR3, as DNA: TGTGCCAGCACCCCCACGGACAGGGGGCATCAGCCCCAGCATTTT. This sequence encodes CASTPTDRGHQPQHF.

The rearrangement uses TRBV5-1 and TRBJ2-3; the match to TRBD2 covers 8 bases. The CDR3 runs 14 residues. The junction had 5 bases not matched to a gene; V was cut back by 0 bases and J by 8 bases. Per germline, CDR1 SGHRS and CDR2 YFSETQ. This CDR3 reads CASSLALAERTQYF. Written as DNA, the CDR3 is TGCGCCAGCAGCTTGGCACTAGCGGAGCGTACGCAGTATTTT.

There are many counts of this clonotype. The chain joins TRBV5-1 to TRBJ2-1; perhaps D is TRBD1 or TRBD2 (5 bases each). The CDR3 sequence is 14 residues long. From germline, CDR1 is SGHRS and CDR2 YFSETQ. V lost 0 bases and J lost 9, with 13 bases in between. CDR3 nucleotide sequence: TGCGCCAGCAGCTTGGGAGGGACGCAGATTGAGCAGTTCTTC. It codes for CASSLGGTQIEQFF.

As concerns this clonotype: A much larger clone sits a single nucleotide away, making a read error possible. Without the conserved terminal phenylalanine or tryptophan, this CDR3 likely stems from a read error. This chain links TRBV28 with TRBJ2-7; 9 bases map to TRBD1. The ends lost 5 bases at V and 3 bases at J; junction bases unmatched: 5. Germline V gene sequence: CDR1 MDHEN, CDR2 SYDVKM. The CDR3 totals 14 residues. CDR3 region: CASSTGTGIYEQYG. The CDR3 DNA reads TGTGCCAGCAGTACCGGGACAGGGATCTACGAGCAGTACGGC.

This clonotype was observed a handful of times. This chain links TRBV6-1 with TRBJ1-5, with 7 bases that match TRBD1. The V and J ends lost 11 bases and 2 bases, in that order; junction bases with no gene match: 15. This CDR3 has 16 residues. Germline V gene lookup returns CDR1 MNHNS and CDR2 SASEGT. The CDR3 here is CACVGGMGTGNQPQHF. CDR3 in DNA: TGTGCCTGTGTCGGAGGGATGGGGACAGGCAATCAGCCCCAGCATTTT.

In its sample, this clonotype was seen many times. The chain combines TRBV20-1 with TRBJ1-4; D unclear. CDR3 length: 15 amino acids. Trimming removed 5 bases from V and 3 bases from J, with 16 bases in between. Germline V gene lookup returns CDR1 DFQATT and CDR2 SNEGSKA (reference sequence). Written as DNA, the CDR3 is TGCAGTGCTTTTCTCCCCGGGCTGTCTAATGAAAAACTGTTTTTT. Its translation: CSAFLPGLSNEKLFF.

V and J are TRBV6-4 and TRBJ2-7, with TRBD2 as a possible D gene (6 bases). The germline V gene has CDR1 MRHNA and CDR2 SNTAGT. V lost 10 bases and J 3 bases, leaving 16 bases between the germline ends. This CDR3 spans 13 amino acids. The CDR3 is CATRPDYDYEQYV. The CDR3 bases are TGTGCCACCCGACCGGACTACGACTACGAGCAGTACGTC.

The chain is built from TRBV29-1 and TRBJ1-2, with unresolved D. The CDR3 length is 14 residues. V was shortened by 4 bases and J by 8 bases, with 20 bases between the two germline ends. In germline, CDR1 is SQVTM, CDR2 ANQGSEA. The CDR3 bases are TGCAGCGTTGTAGGGCAGATCGGAGTAGAGGGCTACACCTTC. Translation gives CSVVGQIGVEGYTF.

This clonotype was picked up many times. This chain links TRBV24-1 with TRBJ2-3; TRBD2 might be the D (5 bases). Trimming took 9 bases from V and 0 from J, leaving 6 bases between them. The CDR3 loop spans 12 amino acids. The germline CDR1 and CDR2 sequences are KGHDR and SFDVKD. CDR3 in amino acids: CATGGSTDTQYF. The CDR3 DNA sequence: TGTGCCACCGGCGGGAGCACAGATACGCAGTATTTT.

This clonotype was seen a handful of times. This chain joins TRBV6-5 and TRBJ1-1; D call uncertain. The CDR3 loop spans 14 amino acids. V lost 7 bases, J lost 1 base, and 13 bases lay in between. Germline CDR1 MNHEY, CDR2 SVGAGI. The chain's CDR3 is CASKFSGKNTEAFF. The CDR3 nucleotides read TGTGCCAGCAAATTCTCTGGGAAGAACACTGAAGCTTTCTTT.